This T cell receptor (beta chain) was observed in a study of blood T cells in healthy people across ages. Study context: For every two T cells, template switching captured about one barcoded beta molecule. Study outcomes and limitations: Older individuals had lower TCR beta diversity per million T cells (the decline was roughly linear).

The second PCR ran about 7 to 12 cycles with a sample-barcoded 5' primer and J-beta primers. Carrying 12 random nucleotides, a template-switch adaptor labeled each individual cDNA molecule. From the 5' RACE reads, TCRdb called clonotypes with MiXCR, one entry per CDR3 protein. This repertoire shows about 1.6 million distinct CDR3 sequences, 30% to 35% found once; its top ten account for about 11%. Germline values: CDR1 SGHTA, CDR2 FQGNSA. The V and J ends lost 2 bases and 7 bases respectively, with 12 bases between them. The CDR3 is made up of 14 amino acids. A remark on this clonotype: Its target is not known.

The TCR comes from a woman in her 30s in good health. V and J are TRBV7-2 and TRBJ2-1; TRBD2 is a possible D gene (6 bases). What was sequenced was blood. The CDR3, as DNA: TGTGCCAGCAGCTTAACCGGGAGATTGAATGAGCAGTTCTTC. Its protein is CASSLTGRLNEQFF.